Listed here are 5 T cell receptor beta chains from one sample, sequenced in a study of T-cell reconstitution after alpha-beta-depleted transplantation in children. Library preparation (for TCRbeta) was performed with unique molecular identifiers. TCRdb independently ran MiXCR on the PCR reads; one entry per CDR3 protein. The table lists about 350,000 distinct CDR3 sequences, roughly 16% of them singletons. Sequenced here: PBMCs, mostly from graft donor cells, sampled 360 days after TCRalphabeta/CD19-depleted stem cell transplant. These receptors were taken from a male patient between 2 and 10 years old who had a stem cell transplant for acute lymphoblastic leukemia, so the T cells may come from the graft donor.

CDR3 sequence reads: CASSYSGGANTGELFF. CDR3 DNA sequence: TGTGCCAGCAGTTACTCTGGGGGCGCGAACACCGGGGAGCTGTTTTTT. V gene TRBV6-2 or TRBV6-3 combines with J gene TRBJ2-2; D perhaps matches TRBD1 (6 bases). V was pared by 0 bases and J by 0 bases, with 8 bases between. The germline V gene encodes CDR1 MNHEY and CDR2 SVGEGT. The CDR3 has 16 residues.

In its sample, this clonotype was seen a few times. V usage is TRBV28 and J usage is TRBJ2-1; D is uncertain. CDR3 size: 12 residues. Trimming cost V 6 bases and J 6 bases, with 9 bases left between them. Germline V gene sequence: CDR1 MDHEN, CDR2 SYDVKM. The CDR3 DNA is TGTGCCAGCAGGGGTTGGGGCAATGAGCAGTTCTTC. Its translation is CASRGWGNEQFF.

This clonotype has only a few counts. The rearrangement joins TRBV7-9 to TRBJ2-6; D gene ambiguous. Trimming removed 1 base from V and 4 bases from J, with 8 bases in between. This CDR3 spans 15 amino acids. The V gene's germline CDR1 is SEHNR and CDR2 FQNEAQ (reference sequence). The CDR3 spells CASSLGRWGANVLTF. For the CDR3, the DNA is TGTGCCAGCAGCTTAGGTCGTTGGGGGGCCAACGTCCTGACTTTC.

This clonotype was counted only a few times. The gene calls are TRBV15 and TRBJ2-2; D is unresolved. This CDR3 has 14 amino acids. Per germline, CDR1 LNHNV and CDR2 YYDKDF (reference sequence). Trimming shortened V by 4 bases and J by 2 bases, and 8 bases separated the two germline ends. The CDR3 region has the DNA TGTGCCACCAGCATTGACCCAAACACCGGGGAGCTGTTTTTT. Translated, it gives CATSIDPNTGELFF.

The CDR3 spells CASSEESGYHNEQFF. CDR3 in DNA: TGTGCCAGCAGCGAGGAAAGCGGCTACCACAATGAGCAGTTCTTC. The J gene is TRBJ2-1, the V gene TRBV5-4; D perhaps matches TRBD2 (5 bases). The CDR3 extends over 15 amino acids. Germline assignment: CDR1 SGHNT and CDR2 YYREEE (reference sequence). Trimming left V 4 bases short and J 5 bases short, with 16 bases between.